This T cell receptor beta chain was identified in a study of shared clonotypes between healthy human individuals. Study-wide points: A handful of donors shared about 4.5% of their naive CD4 clonotypes. Among donors, sharing of clonotypes was expected to be affected by sequencing depth.

Notes on this clone: Its antigen is unidentified.

Trimming removed 7 bases at V and 0 bases at J, with 10 bases between. This CDR3 is built from 13 residues. CDR1 WSHSY and CDR2 SAAADI come from the germline V gene. CD45RO-negative, CCR7-selected cells formed the naive CD8 fraction, which excluded terminally differentiated effector memory CD45RA+ cells. Sorted-subset replicate PCRs used 200 ng of genomic DNA. This amount corresponded to 30,000 to 35,000 T cell genomes. Profiled with immunoSEQ multiplex PCR; TCRdb holds only in-frame clones, not every one. The sample lists about 2 million clones, approximately 94% occurring once. The rearrangement uses TRBV10-2 and TRBJ2-7; no clear D gene. The sequenced sample consisted of naive CD8+ T cells sorted from blood. This receptor was obtained from a man between 18 and 35 years old in good health. CDR3 nucleotides: TGCGCCAGCACGCAGTATGGCTCCTACGAGCAGTACTTC. This sequence encodes CASTQYGSYEQYF.